One and the same sample provided the 20 T cell receptor beta chains below, sequenced in a study of Ad26.COV2.S vaccination and SARS-CoV-2 variants. Specified treatment: 19 received Ad26.COV2.S at low or high dose, single or two shots; five or six received placebo; per-sample allocation not given. Collection of the samples took place on day 63 after the first injection of vaccine or placebo. Profiled with immunoSEQ multiplex PCR; TCRdb holds only in-frame clones, not every one. The data contain roughly 350,000 clones, around nine tenths of them singletons. The sample in question was peripheral blood, obtained in a trial of Ad26.COV2.S vaccine versus placebo. These receptors were taken from a person aged 18-65 years who received the Ad26.COV2.S COVID-19 vaccine or a placebo.

The chain recombines TRBV14 with TRBJ2-2; D gene uncertain. The CDR3 length is 14 residues. V was pared by 1 base and J by 6 bases, with 9 bases between. Germline assignment: CDR1 SGHDN and CDR2 FVKESK. The CDR3 DNA sequence: TGTGCCAGCAGCCAAGTACGTGGGCCCGGGGAGCTGTTTTTT. Translating it yields CASSQVRGPGELFF.

The chain uses TRBV5-1 and TRBJ2-2; D is ambiguous. This CDR3 is built from 16 residues. Germline-derived CDR1 and CDR2 are SGHRS and YFSETQ. The V end lost 0 bases, the J end lost 0 bases, and 9 bases lay between the germline ends. The CDR3: CASSLGASANTGELFF. CDR3 DNA: TGCGCCAGCAGCTTGGGCGCAAGCGCGAACACCGGGGAGCTGTTTTTT.

The rearrangement links TRBV14 to TRBJ2-1; D is uncertain. Per the germline V gene, CDR1 is SGHDN and CDR2 is FVKESK. This CDR3 is built from 11 residues. Trimming stripped 2 bases from V and 8 bases from J, with 4 bases between. The chain's CDR3 is CASSQFDEQFF. In DNA form, the CDR3 reads TGTGCCAGCAGCCAATTCGATGAGCAGTTCTTC.

This clone appeared once. The rearrangement links TRBV7-3 to TRBJ1-1; D gene uncertain. Germline V gene lookup returns CDR1 SGHTA and CDR2 FQGTGA. The V end was cut by 4 bases, the J end by 5 bases, with 8 bases between. The CDR3 sequence is 12 residues long. The CDR3 DNA follows: TGTGCCAGCAGCTACTTAGGGACTGAAGCTTTCTTT. This encodes CASSYLGTEAFF.

The chain uses TRBV9 and TRBJ2-2, with D possibly being TRBD1 or TRBD2 (5 bases each). Trimming took 2 bases from V and 1 from J, leaving 15 bases between them. CDR1 is SGDLS, CDR2 YYNGEE, per germline. The CDR3 covers 17 residues. In nucleotides, the CDR3 is TGTGCCAGCAGCGTCCCGAGGGACGTGGGGAACACCGGGGAGCTGTTTTTT. Translation gives CASSVPRDVGNTGELFF.

As for this clone: Given the absence of the conserved phenylalanine or tryptophan at the CDR3 end, a read error is likely. Because the CDR3's place on the DNA is in doubt, the DNA is left out and the CDR3 is given as listed by TCRdb. CDR3 amino acids: CASSLGRTVGTSV. V usage is TRBV5-6 and J usage is TRBJ1-2; TRBD1 is taken as the D call from the table, unchecked against the DNA. The CDR3 numbers 13 amino acids, ends counted. Germline values: CDR1 SGHDT, CDR2 YYEEEE.

Comments on this clone: One end of the junction is discordant with germline, which a read error may explain. The CDR3 region is CASSQDRVTPFF. The CDR3 DNA follows: TGCGCCAGCAGCCAAGATCGGGTCACCCCATTCTTC. The V gene is TRBV4-1, the J gene TRBJ2-7; D remains ambiguous. Looked up from germline, CDR1 is MGHRA and CDR2 is YSYEKL. The CDR3 spans 12 residues.

As regards this clone: Other nucleotide sequences from this sample produce the same CDR3. The chain joins TRBV6-5 to TRBJ1-2, with no clear D. The CDR3 is 12 residues long. V was pared by 1 base and J by 4 bases, with 4 bases between. Germline V CDR1 and CDR2: MNHEY, SVGAGI. The CDR3 region is CASSYLGYGYTF. CDR3 bases: TGTGCCAGCAGTTACTTGGGCTATGGCTACACCTTC.

This clone was seen only once. The rearrangement links TRBV7-8 to TRBJ2-2, with D unclear. V was pared by 6 bases and J by 1 base, with 15 bases between. CDR1 is SGHVS and CDR2 is FQNEAQ in the germline V gene. CDR3 size: 16 residues. The CDR3 sequence is CASSSRDSKNTGELFF. The CDR3 nucleotides are TGTGCCAGCAGTTCTAGAGATAGCAAGAACACCGGGGAGCTGTTTTTT.

This clone appeared once. The chain is built from TRBV6-5 and TRBJ2-7; D is ambiguous. The V gene lost 4 bases and the J gene lost 3 bases, with 10 bases spanning the gap. The CDR3 is 13 residues long. CDR1 is MNHEY and CDR2 is SVGAGI in the germline V gene. CDR3 nucleotide sequence: TGTGCCAGCAGTTCCGGGCAGTACTACGAGCAGTACTTC. This encodes CASSSGQYYEQYF.

This sequence joins TRBV5-1 and TRBJ2-7, with 10 bases aligning to TRBD1. Germline loops: CDR1 SGHRS, CDR2 YFSETQ. CDR3 length equals 16 residues. V shed 1 base, J shed 1 base, and the junction held 5 bases outside the gene matches. CDR3 nucleotide sequence: TGCGCCAGCAGCTTGACCGGGACAGGGGCTTCCTACGAGCAGTACTTC. The encoded protein is CASSLTGTGASYEQYF.

The chain combines TRBV5-1 with TRBJ2-1; TRBD2 matches at 9 bases. Germline CDR1 and CDR2: SGHRS and YFSETQ. J gave up 9 bases and V 0 bases, and 7 bases lay outside the gene matches. This CDR3 is 15 amino acids long. The CDR3 loop reads CASSLVAGGPGEQFF. DNA for the CDR3: TGCGCCAGCAGCTTGGTCGCGGGGGGGCCGGGTGAGCAGTTCTTC. Looking up the rest from reference TRBV5-1 and TRBJ2-1 gives the full variable domain: KAGVTQTPRYLIKTRGQQVTLSCSPISGHRSVSWYQQTPGQGLQFLFEYFSETQRNKGNFPGRFSGRQFSNSRSEMNVSTLELGDSALYLCASSLVAGGPGEQFFGPGTRLTVL.

The chain couples TRBV30 to TRBJ1-6, with D perhaps matching TRBD1 (6 bases). The V and J ends lost 2 bases and 0 bases respectively, with 8 bases between them. The CDR3 has 15 residues. Germline V gene sequence: CDR1 GTSNPN, CDR2 SVGIG (reference sequence). As DNA, the CDR3 is TGTGCCTGGAGTCGGGGGGCCTCCTATAATTCACCCCTCCACTTT. This translates into CAWSRGASYNSPLHF.

The chain recombines TRBV11-2 with TRBJ1-1; D gene unclear. This CDR3 comprises 14 residues. The ends were cut back, 7 bases at V and 4 bases at J, with 16 bases in the middle. Germline lookup yields CDR1 SGHAT and CDR2 FQNNGV. CDR3: CASKRAGEATEAFF. CDR3 bases: TGTGCCAGCAAAAGGGCGGGAGAGGCCACTGAAGCTTTCTTT. The full variable domain, its missing parts supplied by reference TRBV11-2 and TRBJ1-1, is EAGVAQSPRYKIIEKRQSVAFWCNPISGHATLYWYQQILGQGPKLLIQFQNNGVVDDSQLPKDRFSAERLKGVDSTLKIQPAKLEDSAVYLCASKRAGEATEAFFGQGTRLTVV.

The chain combines TRBV5-8 with TRBJ1-5; no reliable D call. Germline lookup yields CDR1 SGHTS and CDR2 YDEGEE. The germline V and J ends were trimmed by 4 bases and 1 base, with 9 bases remaining between them. This CDR3 comprises 14 residues. The CDR3 spells CASSRPISNQPQHF. The CDR3 coding sequence is TGTGCCAGCAGCCGGCCGATAAGCAATCAGCCCCAGCATTTT.

The chain links TRBV3-1 (or the pseudogene TRBV3-2) to TRBJ2-3, with D perhaps TRBD1 (7 bases). CDR3 length equals 16 residues. V was trimmed by 1 base and J by 3 bases, leaving 14 bases between them. Germline V gene lookup returns CDR1 LGHDT and CDR2 YNNKEL (reference sequence). The CDR3 DNA follows: TGTGCCAGCAGCCAAGGAGGCAGGGGGGCGACAGATACGCAGTATTTT. This encodes CASSQGGRGATDTQYF.

The chain is built from TRBV20-1 and TRBJ2-7, with 7 bases that match TRBD1. With 3 bases clipped from V and 4 bases from J, the junction kept 9 bases outside the gene matches. Germline V lookup: CDR1 DFQATT, CDR2 SNEGSKA (reference sequence). This CDR3 has 14 residues. CDR3 region: CSASTGAREYEQYF. The CDR3 DNA reads as TGCAGTGCTAGTACAGGGGCGCGAGAGTACGAGCAGTACTTC.

On this clone: The limits of the CDR3 on the DNA are not certain, so only TCRdb's listed CDR3 is given. The chain is built from TRBV21-1 and TRBJ1-3; the listed D gene, TRBD1, was not tested against the DNA. TRBV21-1 is a pseudogene. The CDR3 spans 16 amino acids, including both terminal residues. CDR3 protein: CASSKVLWGPGNTIYF.

This chain links TRBV4-1 with TRBJ2-7; D gene unclear. Looked up from germline, CDR1 is MGHRA and CDR2 is YSYEKL. The CDR3 is 14 residues long. The ends were cut back, 1 base at V and 3 bases at J, with 10 bases in the middle. The CDR3 DNA reads TGCGCCAGCAGCCAAGTGTTTACAGACTACGAGCAGTACTTC. This codes for CASSQVFTDYEQYF.

The chain uses TRBV5-4 and TRBJ1-1, with D possibly matching TRBD1 (5 bases). Trimming took off 0 bases at V and 12 bases at J, with 12 bases between the two ends. This CDR3 comprises 12 residues. Per the germline V gene, CDR1 is SGHNT and CDR2 is YYREEE (reference sequence). This CDR3 is CASSLAPDRTFF. As DNA, the CDR3 is TGTGCCAGCAGCTTGGCCCCTGACAGAACTTTCTTT.